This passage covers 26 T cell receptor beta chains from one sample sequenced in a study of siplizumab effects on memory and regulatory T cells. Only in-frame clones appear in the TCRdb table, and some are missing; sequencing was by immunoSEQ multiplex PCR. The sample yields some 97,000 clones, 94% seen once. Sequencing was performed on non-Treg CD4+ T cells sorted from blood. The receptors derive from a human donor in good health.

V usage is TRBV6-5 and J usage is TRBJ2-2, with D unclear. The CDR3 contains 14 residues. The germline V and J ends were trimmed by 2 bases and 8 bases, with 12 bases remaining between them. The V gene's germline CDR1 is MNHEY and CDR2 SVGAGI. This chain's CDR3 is CASSYSTRRGELFF. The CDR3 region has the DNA TGTGCCAGCAGTTACAGCACCCGGCGTGGGGAGCTGTTTTTT.

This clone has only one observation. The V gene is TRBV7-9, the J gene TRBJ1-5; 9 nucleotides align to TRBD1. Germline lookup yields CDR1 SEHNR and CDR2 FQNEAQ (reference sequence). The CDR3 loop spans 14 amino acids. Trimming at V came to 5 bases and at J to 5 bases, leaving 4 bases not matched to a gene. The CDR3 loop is CASSRTGEDQPQHF. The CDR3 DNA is TGTGCCAGCAGCCGGACAGGGGAAGATCAGCCCCAGCATTTT.

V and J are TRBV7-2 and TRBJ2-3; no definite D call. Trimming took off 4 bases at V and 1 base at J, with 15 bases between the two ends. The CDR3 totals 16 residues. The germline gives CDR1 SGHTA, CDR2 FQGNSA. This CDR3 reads CASSSPGWGRTDTQYF. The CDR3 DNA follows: TGTGCCAGCAGCTCGCCCGGCTGGGGTCGCACAGATACGCAGTATTTT. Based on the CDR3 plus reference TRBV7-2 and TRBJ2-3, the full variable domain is GAGVSQSPSNKVTEKGKDVELRCDPISGHTALYWYRQSLGQGLEFLIYFQGNSAPDKSGLPSDRFSAERTGGSVSTLTIQRTQQEDSAVYLCASSSPGWGRTDTQYFGPGTRLTVL.

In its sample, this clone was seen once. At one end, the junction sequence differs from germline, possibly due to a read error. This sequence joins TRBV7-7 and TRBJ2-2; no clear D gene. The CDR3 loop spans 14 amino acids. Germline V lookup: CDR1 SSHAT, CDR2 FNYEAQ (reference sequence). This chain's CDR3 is CASSFRENTGELFF. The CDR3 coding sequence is TGTGCTAGCAGCTTCAGAGAGAACACCGGGGAGCTGTTTTTT.

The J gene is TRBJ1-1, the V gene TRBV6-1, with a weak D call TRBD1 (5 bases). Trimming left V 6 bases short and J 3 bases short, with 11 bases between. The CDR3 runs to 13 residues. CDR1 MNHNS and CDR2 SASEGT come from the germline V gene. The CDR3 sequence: CASRKGKDTEAFF. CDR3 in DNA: TGTGCCAGCAGGAAGGGGAAGGACACTGAAGCTTTCTTT.

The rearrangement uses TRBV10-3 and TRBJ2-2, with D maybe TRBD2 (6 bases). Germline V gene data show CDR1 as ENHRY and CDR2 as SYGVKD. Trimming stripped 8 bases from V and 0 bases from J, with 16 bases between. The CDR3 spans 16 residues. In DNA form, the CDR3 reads TGTGCCATCGGGAGGACGGCCTATTCGAACACCGGGGAGCTGTTTTTT. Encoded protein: CAIGRTAYSNTGELFF.

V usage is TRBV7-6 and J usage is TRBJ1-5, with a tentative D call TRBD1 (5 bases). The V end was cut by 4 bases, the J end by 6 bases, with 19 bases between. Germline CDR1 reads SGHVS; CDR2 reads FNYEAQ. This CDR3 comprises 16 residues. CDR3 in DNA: TGTGCCAGCAGCTCCCTGAGTGGGGCGGGAAGTCAGCCCCAGCATTTT. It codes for CASSSLSGAGSQPQHF.

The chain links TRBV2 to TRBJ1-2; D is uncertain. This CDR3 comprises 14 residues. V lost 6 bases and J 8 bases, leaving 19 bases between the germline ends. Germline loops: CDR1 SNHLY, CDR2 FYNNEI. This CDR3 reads CASSLGRALEGYTF. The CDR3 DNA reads TGTGCCAGCAGCTTGGGGAGGGCCCTGGAGGGCTACACCTTC.

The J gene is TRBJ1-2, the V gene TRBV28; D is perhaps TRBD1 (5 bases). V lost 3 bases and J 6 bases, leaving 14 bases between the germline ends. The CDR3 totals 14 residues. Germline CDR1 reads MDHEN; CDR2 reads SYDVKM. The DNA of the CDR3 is TGTGCCAGCAGTTTCCCTGCGGGGGGTGATGGCTACACCTTC. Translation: CASSFPAGGDGYTF.

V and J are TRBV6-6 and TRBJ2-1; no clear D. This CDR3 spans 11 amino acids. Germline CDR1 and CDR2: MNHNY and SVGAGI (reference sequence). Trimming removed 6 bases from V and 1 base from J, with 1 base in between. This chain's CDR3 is CASRSYNEQFF. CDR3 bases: TGTGCCAGCAGGTCCTACAATGAGCAGTTCTTC.

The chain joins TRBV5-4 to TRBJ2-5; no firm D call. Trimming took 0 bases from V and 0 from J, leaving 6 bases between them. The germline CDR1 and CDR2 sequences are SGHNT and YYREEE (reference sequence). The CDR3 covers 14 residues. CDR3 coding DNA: TGTGCCAGCAGCTTGGTGTTCAACCAAGAGACCCAGTACTTC. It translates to CASSLVFNQETQYF.

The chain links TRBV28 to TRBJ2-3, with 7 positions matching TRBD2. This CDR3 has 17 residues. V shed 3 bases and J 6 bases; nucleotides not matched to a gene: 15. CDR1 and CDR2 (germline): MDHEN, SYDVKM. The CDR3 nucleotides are TGTGCCAGCAGTTTGGCCTCTGCGGGAGAGGTTGGGGATACGCAGTATTTT. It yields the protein CASSLASAGEVGDTQYF.

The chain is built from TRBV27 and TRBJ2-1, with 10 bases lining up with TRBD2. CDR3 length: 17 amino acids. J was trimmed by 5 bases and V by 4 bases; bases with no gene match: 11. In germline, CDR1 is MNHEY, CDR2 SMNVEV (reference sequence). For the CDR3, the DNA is TGTGCCAGCAGTTCGGATCAGGGACTAGCGTATCACAATGAGCAGTTCTTC. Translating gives CASSSDQGLAYHNEQFF.

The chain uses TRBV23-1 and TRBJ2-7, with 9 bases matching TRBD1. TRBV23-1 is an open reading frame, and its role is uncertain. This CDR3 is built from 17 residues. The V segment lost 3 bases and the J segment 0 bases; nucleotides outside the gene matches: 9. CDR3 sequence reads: CASSQTGGLTISYEQYF. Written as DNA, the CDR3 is TGCGCCAGCAGTCAGACAGGGGGGTTAACCATCTCCTACGAGCAGTACTTC.

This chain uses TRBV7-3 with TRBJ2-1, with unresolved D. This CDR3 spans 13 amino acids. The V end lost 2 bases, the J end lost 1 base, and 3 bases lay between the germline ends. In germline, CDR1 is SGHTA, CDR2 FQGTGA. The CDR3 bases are TGTGCCAGCAGCTTAGGGTCCTACAATGAGCAGTTCTTC. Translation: CASSLGSYNEQFF.

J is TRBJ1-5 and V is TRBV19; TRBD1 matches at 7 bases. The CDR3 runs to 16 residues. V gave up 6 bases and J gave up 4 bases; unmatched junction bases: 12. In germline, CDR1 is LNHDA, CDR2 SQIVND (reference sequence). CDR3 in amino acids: CASSLSRTGSNQPQHF. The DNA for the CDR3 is TGTGCCAGTAGCCTGTCTAGGACAGGATCTAATCAGCCCCAGCATTTT.

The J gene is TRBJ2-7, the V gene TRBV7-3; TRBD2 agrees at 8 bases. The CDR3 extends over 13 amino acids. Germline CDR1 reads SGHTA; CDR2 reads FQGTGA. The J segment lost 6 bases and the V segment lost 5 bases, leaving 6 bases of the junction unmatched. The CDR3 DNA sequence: TGTGCCAGCAGCCGCGGGGGGAGGTCCGAGCAGTACTTC. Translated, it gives CASSRGGRSEQYF.

The CDR3 DNA follows: TGTGCCAGCCGATTCACGGAGACGTACGAGCAGTACTTC. This sequence encodes CASRFTETYEQYF. V usage is TRBV6-1 and J usage is TRBJ2-7; D is ambiguous. Deletions cut 8 bases from V and 4 bases from J, with 15 bases between. The V gene's germline CDR1 is MNHNS and CDR2 SASEGT. The CDR3 is made up of 13 amino acids.

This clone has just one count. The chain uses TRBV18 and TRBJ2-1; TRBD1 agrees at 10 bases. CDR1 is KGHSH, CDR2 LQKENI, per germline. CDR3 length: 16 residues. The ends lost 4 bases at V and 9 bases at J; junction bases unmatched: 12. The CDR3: CASSRPSGTGVGEQFF. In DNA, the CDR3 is TGTGCCAGCTCACGACCTTCCGGGACAGGGGTGGGTGAGCAGTTCTTC.

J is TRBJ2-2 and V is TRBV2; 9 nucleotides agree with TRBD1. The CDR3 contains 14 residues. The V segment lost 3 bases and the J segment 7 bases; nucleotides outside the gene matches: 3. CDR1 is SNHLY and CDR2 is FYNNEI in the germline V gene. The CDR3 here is CASSEDRGIGELFF. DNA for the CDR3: TGTGCCAGCAGTGAGGACAGGGGTATCGGGGAGCTGTTTTTT.

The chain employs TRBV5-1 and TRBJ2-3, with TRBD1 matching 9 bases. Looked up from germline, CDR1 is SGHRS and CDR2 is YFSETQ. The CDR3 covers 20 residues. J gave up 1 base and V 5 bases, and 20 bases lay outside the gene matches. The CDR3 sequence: CASSSPPGQGLIGGTDTQYF. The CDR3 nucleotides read TGCGCCAGCAGTTCACCACCGGGACAGGGACTTATCGGGGGCACAGATACGCAGTATTTT.

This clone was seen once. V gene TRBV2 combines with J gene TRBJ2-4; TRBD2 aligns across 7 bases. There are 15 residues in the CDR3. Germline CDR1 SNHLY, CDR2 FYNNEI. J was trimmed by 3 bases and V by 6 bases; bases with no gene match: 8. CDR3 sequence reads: CASRTKTGGKNIQYF. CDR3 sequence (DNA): TGTGCCAGCAGGACGAAAACGGGAGGCAAAAACATTCAGTACTTC.

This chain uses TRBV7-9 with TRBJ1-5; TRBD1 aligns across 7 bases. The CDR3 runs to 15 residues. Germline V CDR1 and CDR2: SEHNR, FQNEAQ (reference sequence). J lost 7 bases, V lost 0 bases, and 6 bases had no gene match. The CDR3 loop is CASSLAGTVSQPQHF. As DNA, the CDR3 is TGTGCCAGCAGCTTAGCGGGGACAGTTTCACAGCCCCAGCATTTT.

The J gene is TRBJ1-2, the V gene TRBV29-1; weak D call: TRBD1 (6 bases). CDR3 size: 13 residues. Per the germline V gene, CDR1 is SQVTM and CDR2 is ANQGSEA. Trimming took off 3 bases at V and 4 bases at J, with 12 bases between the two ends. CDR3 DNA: TGCAGCGTTGATAAGGGAGGGGGCTATGGCTACACCTTC. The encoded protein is CSVDKGGGYGYTF.

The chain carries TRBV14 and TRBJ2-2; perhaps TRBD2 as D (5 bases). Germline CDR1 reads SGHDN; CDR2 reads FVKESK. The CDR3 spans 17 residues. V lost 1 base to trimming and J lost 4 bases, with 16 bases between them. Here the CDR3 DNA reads TGTGCCAGCAGCCAAGCGCCCATCCGGGGTACCACCGGGGAGCTGTTTTTT. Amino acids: CASSQAPIRGTTGELFF.

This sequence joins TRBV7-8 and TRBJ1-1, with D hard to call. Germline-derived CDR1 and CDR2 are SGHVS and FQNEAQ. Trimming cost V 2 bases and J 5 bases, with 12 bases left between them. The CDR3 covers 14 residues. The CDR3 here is CASSLWDSGTEAFF. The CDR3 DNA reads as TGTGCCAGCAGCTTATGGGATTCGGGGACTGAAGCTTTCTTT.